This TCR beta chain was sequenced for a study of T cell repertoires in cytomegalovirus infection. Looking at the study overall: An indication of both CMV infection and matching HLA type came from public TCR beta signatures.

The length of the CDR3 is 15 residues. The V and J ends lost 2 bases and 11 bases, in that order; junction bases with no gene match: 12. Germline CDR1 KGHSH, CDR2 LQKENI. Regarding this clonotype: Its antigen is currently unknown.

TCRdb processed the reads anew with MiXCR; each CDR3 protein has one entry. The table lists about 830,000 distinct CDR3 sequences, about 33% of them singletons. The rearrangement links TRBV18 to TRBJ1-1; 9 nucleotides line up with TRBD1. The sequences come from cultured CD8+ T cells from PBMCs, collected from culture after CMV antigen stimulation. The sequence derives from a human donor in good health (CMV status not recorded). Some clones in this sample may be carry-over from other donors' samples. The CDR3 DNA is TGTGCCAGCTCACCATTTTTGACAAGGGACAGGGCTGCTTTCTTT. Translating gives CASSPFLTRDRAAFF. Together with reference TRBV18 and TRBJ1-1, the CDR3 gives the full variable domain: NAGVMQNPRHLVRRRGQEARLRCSPMKGHSHVYWYRQLPEEGLKFMVYLQKENIIDESGMPKERFSAEFPKEGPSILRIQQVVRGDSAAYFCASSPFLTRDRAAFFGQGTRLTVV.